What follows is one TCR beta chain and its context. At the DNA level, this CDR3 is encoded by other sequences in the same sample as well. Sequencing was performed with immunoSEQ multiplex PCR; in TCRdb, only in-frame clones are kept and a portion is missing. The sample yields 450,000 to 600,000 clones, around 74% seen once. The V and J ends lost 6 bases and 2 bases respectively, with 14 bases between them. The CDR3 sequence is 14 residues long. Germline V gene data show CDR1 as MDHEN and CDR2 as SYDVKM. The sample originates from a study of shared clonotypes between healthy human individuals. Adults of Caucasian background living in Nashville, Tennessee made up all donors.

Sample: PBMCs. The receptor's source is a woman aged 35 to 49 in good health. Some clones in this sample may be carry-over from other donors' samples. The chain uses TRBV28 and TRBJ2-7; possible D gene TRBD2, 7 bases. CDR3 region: CASSRGGGTYEQYF. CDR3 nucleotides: TGTGCCAGCAGCCGGGGAGGGGGGACCTACGAGCAGTACTTC.